This TCR beta chain originates from a study of control samples from healthy donors and cancer patients. V was clipped by 5 bases and J by 4 bases, with 17 bases between them. The CDR3 loop spans 16 amino acids. From germline, CDR1 is SGHVS and CDR2 FQNEAQ. Sequencing was performed with immunoSEQ multiplex PCR; in TCRdb, only in-frame clones are kept and a portion is missing. The sample records about 52,000 clones, 85% to 95% being singletons. Sample: blood. The TCR was taken from a man younger than 45 in good health. V and J are TRBV7-8 and TRBJ2-2; the D gene is possibly TRBD2 (5 bases). CDR3 sequence reads: CASSLRGLGFTGELFF. The CDR3 DNA is TGTGCCAGCAGCCTTCGGGGATTGGGTTTCACCGGGGAGCTGTTTTTT.